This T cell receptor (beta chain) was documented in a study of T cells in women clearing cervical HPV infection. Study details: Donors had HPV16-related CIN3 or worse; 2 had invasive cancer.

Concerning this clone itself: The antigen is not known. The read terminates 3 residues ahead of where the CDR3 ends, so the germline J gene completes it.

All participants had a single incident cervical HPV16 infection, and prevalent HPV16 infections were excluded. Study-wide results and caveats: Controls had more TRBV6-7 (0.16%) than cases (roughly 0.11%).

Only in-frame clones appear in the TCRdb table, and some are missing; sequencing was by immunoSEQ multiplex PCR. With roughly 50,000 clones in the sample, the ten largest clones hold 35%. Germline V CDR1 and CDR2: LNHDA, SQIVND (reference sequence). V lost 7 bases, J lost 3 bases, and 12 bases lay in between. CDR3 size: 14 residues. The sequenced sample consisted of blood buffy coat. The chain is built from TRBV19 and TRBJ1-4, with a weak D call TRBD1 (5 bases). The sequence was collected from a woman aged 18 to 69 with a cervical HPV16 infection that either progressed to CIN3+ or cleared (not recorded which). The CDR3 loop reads CASIGGEPNEKLFF. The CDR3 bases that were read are TGTGCCAGTATAGGAGGGGAACCTAATGAAAAA.